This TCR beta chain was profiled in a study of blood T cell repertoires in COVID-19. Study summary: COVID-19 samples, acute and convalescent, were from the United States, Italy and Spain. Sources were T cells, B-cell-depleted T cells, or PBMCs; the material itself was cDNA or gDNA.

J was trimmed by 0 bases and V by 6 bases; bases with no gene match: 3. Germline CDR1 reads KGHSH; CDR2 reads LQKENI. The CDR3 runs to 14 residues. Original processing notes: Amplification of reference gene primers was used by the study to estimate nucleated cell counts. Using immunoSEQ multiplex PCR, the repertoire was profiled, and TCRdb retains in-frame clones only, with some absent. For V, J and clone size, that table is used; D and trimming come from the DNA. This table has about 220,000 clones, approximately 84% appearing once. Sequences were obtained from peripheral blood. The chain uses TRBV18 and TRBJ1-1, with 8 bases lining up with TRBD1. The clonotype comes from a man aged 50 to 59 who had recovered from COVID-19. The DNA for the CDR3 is TGTGCCAGCTCTCGACAGGGGATGAACACTGAAGCTTTCTTT. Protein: CASSRQGMNTEAFF.